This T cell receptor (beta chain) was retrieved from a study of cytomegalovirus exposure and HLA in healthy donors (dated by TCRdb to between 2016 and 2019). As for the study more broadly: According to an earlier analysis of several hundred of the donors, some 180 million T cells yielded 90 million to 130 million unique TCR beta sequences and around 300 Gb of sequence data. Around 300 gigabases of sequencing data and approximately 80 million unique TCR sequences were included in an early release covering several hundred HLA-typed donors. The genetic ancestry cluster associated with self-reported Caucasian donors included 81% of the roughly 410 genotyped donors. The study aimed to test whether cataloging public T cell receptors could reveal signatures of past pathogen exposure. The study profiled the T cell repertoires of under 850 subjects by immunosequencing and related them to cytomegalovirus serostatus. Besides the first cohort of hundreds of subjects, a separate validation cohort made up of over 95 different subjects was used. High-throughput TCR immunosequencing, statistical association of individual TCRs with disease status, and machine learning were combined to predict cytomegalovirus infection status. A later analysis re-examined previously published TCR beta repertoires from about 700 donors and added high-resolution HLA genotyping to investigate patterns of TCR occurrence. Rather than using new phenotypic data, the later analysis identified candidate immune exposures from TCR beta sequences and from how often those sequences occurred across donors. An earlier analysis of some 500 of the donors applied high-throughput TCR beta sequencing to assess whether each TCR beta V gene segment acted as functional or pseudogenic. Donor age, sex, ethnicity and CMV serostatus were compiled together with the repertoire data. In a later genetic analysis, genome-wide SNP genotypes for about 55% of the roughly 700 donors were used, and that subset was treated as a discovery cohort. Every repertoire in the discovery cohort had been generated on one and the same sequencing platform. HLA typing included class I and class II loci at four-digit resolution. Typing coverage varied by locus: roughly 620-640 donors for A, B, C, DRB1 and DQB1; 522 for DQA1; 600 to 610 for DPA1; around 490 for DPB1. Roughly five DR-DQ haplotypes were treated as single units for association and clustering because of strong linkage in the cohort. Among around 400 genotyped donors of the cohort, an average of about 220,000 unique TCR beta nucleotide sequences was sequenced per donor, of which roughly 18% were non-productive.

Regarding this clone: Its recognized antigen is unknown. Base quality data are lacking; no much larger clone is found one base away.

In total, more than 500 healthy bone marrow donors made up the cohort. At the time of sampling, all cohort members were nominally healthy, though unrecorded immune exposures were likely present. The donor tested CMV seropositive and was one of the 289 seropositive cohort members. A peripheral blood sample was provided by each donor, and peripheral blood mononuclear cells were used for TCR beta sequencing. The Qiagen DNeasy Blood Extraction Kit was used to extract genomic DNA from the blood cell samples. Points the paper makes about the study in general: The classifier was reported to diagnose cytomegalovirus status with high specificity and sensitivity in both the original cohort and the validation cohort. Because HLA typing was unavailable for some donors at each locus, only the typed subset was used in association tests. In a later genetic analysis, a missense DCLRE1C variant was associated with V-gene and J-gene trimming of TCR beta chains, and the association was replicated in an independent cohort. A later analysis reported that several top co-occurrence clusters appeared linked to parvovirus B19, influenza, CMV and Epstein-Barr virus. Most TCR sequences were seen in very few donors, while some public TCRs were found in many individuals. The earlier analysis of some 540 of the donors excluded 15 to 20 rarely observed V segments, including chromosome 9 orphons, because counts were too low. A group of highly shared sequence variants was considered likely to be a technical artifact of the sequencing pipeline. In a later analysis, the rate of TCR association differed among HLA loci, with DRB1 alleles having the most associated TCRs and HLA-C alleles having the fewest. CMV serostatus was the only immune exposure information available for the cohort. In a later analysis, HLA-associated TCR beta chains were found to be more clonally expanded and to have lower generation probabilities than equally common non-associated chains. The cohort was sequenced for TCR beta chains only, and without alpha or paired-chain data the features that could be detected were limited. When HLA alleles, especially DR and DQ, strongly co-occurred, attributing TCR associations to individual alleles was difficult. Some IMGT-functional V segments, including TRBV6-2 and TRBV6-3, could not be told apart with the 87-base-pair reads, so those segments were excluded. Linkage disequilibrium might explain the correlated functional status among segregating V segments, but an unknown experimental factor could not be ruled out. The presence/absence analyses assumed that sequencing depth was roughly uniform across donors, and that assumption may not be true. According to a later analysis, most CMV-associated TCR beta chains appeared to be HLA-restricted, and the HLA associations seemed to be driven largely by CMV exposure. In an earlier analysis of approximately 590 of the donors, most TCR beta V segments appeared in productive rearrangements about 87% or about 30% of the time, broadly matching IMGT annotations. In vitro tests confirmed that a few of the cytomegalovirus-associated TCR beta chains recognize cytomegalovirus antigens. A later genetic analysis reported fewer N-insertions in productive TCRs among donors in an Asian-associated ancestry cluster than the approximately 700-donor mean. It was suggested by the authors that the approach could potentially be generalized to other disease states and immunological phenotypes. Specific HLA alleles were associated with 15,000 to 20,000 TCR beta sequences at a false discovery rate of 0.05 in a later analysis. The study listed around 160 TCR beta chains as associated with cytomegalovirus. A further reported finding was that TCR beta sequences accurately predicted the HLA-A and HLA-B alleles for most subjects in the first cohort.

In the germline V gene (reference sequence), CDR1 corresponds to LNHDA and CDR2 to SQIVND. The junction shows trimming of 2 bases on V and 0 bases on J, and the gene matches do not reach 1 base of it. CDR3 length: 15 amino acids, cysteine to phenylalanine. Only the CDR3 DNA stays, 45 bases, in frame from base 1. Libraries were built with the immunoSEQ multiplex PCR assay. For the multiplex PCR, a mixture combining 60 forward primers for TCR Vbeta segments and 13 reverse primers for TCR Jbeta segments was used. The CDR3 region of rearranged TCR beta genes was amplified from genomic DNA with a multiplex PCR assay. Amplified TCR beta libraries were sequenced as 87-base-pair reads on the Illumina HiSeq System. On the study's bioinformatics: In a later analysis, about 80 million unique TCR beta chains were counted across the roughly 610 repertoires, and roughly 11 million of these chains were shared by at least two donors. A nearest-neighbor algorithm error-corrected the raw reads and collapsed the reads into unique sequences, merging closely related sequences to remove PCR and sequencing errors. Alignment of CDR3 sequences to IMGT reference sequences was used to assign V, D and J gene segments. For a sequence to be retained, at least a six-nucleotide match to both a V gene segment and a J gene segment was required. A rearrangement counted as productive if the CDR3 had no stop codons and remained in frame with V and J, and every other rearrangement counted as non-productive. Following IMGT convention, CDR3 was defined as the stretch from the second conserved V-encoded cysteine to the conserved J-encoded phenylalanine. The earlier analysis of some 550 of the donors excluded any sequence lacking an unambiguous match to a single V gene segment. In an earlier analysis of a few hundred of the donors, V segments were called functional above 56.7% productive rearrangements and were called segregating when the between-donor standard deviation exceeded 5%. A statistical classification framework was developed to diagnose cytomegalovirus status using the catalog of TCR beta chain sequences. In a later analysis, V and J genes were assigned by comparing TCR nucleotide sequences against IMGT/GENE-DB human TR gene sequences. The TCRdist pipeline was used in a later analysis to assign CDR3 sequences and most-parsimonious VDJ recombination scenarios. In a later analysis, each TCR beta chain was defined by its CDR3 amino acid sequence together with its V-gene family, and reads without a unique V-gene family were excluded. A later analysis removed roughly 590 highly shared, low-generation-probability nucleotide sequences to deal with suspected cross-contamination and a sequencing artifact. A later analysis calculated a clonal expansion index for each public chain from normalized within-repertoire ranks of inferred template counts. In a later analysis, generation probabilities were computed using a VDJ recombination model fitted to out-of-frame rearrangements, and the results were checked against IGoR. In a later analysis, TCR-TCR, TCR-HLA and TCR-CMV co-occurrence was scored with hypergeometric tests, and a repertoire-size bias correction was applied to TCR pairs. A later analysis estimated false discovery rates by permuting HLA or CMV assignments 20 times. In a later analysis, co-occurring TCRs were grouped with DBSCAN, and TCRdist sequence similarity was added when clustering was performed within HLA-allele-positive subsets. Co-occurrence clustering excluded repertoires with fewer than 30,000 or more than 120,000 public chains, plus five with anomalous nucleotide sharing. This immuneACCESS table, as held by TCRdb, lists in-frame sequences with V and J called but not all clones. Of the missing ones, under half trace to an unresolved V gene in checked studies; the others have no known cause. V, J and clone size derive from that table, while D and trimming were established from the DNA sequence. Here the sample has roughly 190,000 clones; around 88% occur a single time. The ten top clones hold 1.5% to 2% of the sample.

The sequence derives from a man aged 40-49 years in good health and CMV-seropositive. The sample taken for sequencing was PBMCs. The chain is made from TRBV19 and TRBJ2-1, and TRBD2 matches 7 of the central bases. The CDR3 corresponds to CASSIKRGSYNEQFF. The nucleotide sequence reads TGTGCCAGTAGTATAAAGCGGGGCTCCTACAATGAGCAGTTCTTC.